Listed below are T cell receptor beta chains from one sample, sequenced in a study of long-term antiretroviral therapy in people with HIV. Produced via immunoSEQ multiplex PCR; TCRdb's table is partial and in-frame only. The profile shows around 16,000 clones, 75% to 85% of them singletons. Material: unsorted PBMCs, obtained 2.1 years after starting antiretroviral therapy. These receptors were taken from a middle-aged man with HIV. Each CDR3 is given without its conserved first and last residue. Fields, in order: V gene, J gene, CDR3 protein.

TRBV27	TRBJ2-5	ASSLLASEETQY
TRBV29-1	TRBJ1-1	SVEEAEGEAF
TRBV27	TRBJ2-7	ASSFSGDYEQY
TRBV4-1	TRBJ2-7	ASSQDRLAGEQY
TRBV7-9	TRBJ1-2	ASSVGGEVYGYT
TRBV7-2	TRBJ2-7	ASSPRLAGGRSYEQY
TRBV7-2	TRBJ2-1	ASSLVQGLGDEQF
TRBV6-1	TRBJ1-5	ASSEEVGVQVNQPQH
TRBV5-1	TRBJ1-3	ASSDQGAGGNTIY
TRBV5-6	TRBJ2-1	ASSSGRRGGLEQF
TRBV2	TRBJ2-3	ASSSTDTQY
TRBV7-8	TRBJ2-1	ASSLSGLASNEQF
TRBV18	TRBJ2-7	ASSPPILDEQY
TRBV4-2	TRBJ2-3	ASSHTGDETDTQY
TRBV19	TRBJ1-1	ASARGGTEAF
TRBV7-9	TRBJ2-7	ASSAERTYPYEQY
TRBV27	TRBJ1-6	ASRRQTDNSPLH
TRBV6-7	TRBJ1-5	ASNLHSSNQPQH
TRBV5-1	TRBJ2-7	ASSPGDSRSYEQY
TRBV7-2	TRBJ1-1	ASSFQSGNTEAF
TRBV27	TRBJ1-6	ASSLSGLRVNNSPLH